Following are 4 T cell receptor beta chains from one sample sequenced in a study of B cell selection in AIRE deficiency. Regulatory T cells were sorted as CD4+CD25hiCD127low/negative cells. Profiling relied on immunoSEQ multiplex PCR, and the TCRdb table lists in-frame clones only, not all of them. The table shows 20,000 to 30,000 clones, with around 92% occurring only once. Sequencing was performed on CD4+CD25+ Tregs sorted from PBMCs. The receptors originated from a human donor in good health.

The chain combines TRBV10-3 with TRBJ2-3; the D gene is possibly TRBD1 (5 bases). The germline V and J ends were trimmed by 7 bases and 3 bases, with 11 bases remaining between them. This CDR3 contains 13 residues. Germline V gene sequence: CDR1 ENHRY, CDR2 SYGVKD. CDR3 nucleotides: TGTGCCATCACAGCAGGGTTTACAGATACGCAGTATTTT. Protein product: CAITAGFTDTQYF.

This chain uses TRBV7-2 with TRBJ1-1; D ambiguous. Germline CDR1 and CDR2: SGHTA and FQGNSA. V was clipped by 4 bases and J by 3 bases, with 9 bases between them. The CDR3 has 13 residues. In DNA form, the CDR3 reads TGTGCCAGCAGCTGGATTCCGGACACTGAAGCTTTCTTT. It translates to CASSWIPDTEAFF.

V and J are TRBV7-8 and TRBJ1-2; D remains ambiguous. Germline V gene data show CDR1 as SGHVS and CDR2 as FQNEAQ. The CDR3 has 13 amino acids. Trimming took off 3 bases at V and 2 bases at J, with 7 bases between the two ends. The CDR3 loop reads CASSFTENYGYTF. CDR3 coding DNA: TGTGCCAGCAGCTTCACGGAAAACTATGGCTACACCTTC.

This chain connects TRBV2 to TRBJ1-2; tentatively, D is TRBD1 (6 bases). Per germline, CDR1 SNHLY and CDR2 FYNNEI. The CDR3 has 16 residues. V was shortened by 6 bases and J by 5 bases, with 22 bases between the two germline ends. CDR3 sequence reads: CASSSSTGGRGYGYTF. CDR3 DNA: TGTGCCAGCAGCTCCTCCACCGGAGGAAGGGGGTATGGCTACACCTTC.